The clone carrying this T cell receptor (beta chain) was found a few times. Its antigen remains unknown. Using unique molecular identifiers, the investigators prepared the TCRbeta library. TCRdb reprocessed the PCR reads via MiXCR and lists one record per CDR3 protein. The sample has 130,000 to 150,000 distinct CDR3 sequences; 7.5% to 9% are singletons. The germline V gene encodes CDR1 SGDLS and CDR2 YYNGEE. V was pared by 3 bases and J by 7 bases, with 4 bases of the junction left unmatched. The CDR3 sequence is 16 residues long. This sample is drawn from a study of T-cell reconstitution after alpha-beta-depleted transplantation in children. Study conclusions and caveats: For some patients, TCRbeta diversity was high at day 60 because of recipient T cells and thymic progenitors that survived.

This chain joins TRBV9 and TRBJ2-1, with TRBD2 matching over 16 bases. Sequencing was performed on PBMCs, mostly from graft donor cells, taken 180 days after TCRalphabeta/CD19-depleted stem cell transplant. This clonotype was obtained from a female patient aged 2-15 years who had a stem cell transplant for congenital amegakaryocytic thrombocytopenia, so the T cells may come from the graft donor. As DNA, the CDR3 is TGTGCCAGCAGCGAGGGACTAGCGGGAGGGTTGAATGAGCAGTTCTTC. Translated, it gives CASSEGLAGGLNEQFF.